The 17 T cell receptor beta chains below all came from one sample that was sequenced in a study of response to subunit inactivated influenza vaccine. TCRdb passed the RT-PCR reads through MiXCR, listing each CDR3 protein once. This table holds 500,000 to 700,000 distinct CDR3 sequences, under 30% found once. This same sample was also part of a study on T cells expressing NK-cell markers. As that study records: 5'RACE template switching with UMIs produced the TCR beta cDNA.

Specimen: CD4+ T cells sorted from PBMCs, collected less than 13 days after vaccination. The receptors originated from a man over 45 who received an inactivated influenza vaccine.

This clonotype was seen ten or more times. In DNA, the CDR3 is TGTGCCAGCAGCAGGGACAGGGGCAATGAGCAGTTCTTC. Protein: CASSRDRGNEQFF. The gene calls are TRBV11-2 and TRBJ2-1; 10 nucleotides agree with TRBD1. The ends lost 5 bases at V and 6 bases at J; junction bases unmatched: 1. The germline V gene has CDR1 SGHAT and CDR2 FQNNGV. The CDR3 is 13 amino acids.

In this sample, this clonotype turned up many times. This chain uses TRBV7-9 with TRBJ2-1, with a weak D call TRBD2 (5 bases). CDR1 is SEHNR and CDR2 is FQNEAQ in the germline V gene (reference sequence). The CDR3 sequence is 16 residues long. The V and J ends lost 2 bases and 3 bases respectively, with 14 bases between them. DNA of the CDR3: TGTGCCAGCAGCTTACTTCCTAGCTCAGGCTACAATGAGCAGTTCTTC. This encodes CASSLLPSSGYNEQFF.

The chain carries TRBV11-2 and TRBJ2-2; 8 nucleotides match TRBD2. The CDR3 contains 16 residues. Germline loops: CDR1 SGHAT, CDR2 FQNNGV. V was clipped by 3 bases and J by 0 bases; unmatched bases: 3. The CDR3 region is CASSLGSGANTGELFF. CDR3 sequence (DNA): TGTGCCAGCAGCTTGGGTAGCGGGGCGAACACCGGGGAGCTGTTTTTT.

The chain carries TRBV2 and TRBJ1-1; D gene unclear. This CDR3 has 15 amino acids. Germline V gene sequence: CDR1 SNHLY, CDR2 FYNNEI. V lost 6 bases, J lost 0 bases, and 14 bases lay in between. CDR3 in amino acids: CASSAQALMNTEAFF. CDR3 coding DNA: TGTGCCAGCAGCGCCCAGGCGCTGATGAACACTGAAGCTTTCTTT.

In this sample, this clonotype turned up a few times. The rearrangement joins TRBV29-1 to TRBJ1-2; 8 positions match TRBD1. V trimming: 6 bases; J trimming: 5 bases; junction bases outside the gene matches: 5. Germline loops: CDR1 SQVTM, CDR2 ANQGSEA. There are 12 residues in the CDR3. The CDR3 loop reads CSVQGAAYGYTF. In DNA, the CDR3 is TGCAGCGTGCAGGGGGCGGCGTATGGCTACACCTTC.

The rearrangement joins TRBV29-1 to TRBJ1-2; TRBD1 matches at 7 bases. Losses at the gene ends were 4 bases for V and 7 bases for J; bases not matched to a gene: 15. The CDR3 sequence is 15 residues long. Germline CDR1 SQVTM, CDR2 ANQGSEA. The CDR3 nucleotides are TGCAGCGTTGGAACCGGGGACAGTCGTTACTTTGGCTACACCTTC. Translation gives CSVGTGDSRYFGYTF.

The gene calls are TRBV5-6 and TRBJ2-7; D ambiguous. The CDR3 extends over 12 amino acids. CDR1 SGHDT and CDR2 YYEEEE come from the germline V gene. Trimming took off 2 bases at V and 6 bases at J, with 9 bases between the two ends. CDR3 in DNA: TGTGCCAGCAGCTTACGAGAGGCCGAGCAGTACTTC. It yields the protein CASSLREAEQYF.

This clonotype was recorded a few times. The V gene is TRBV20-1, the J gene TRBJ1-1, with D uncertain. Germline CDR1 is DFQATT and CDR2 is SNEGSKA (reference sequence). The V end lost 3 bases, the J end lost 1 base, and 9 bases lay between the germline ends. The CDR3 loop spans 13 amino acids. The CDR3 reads CSARRVGNTEAFF. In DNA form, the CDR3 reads TGCAGTGCTAGGCGGGTCGGGAACACTGAAGCTTTCTTT.

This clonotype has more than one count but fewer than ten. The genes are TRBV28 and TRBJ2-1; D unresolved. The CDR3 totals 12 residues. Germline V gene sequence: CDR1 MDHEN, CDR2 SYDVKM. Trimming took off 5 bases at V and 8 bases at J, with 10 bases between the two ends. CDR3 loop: CASSPHIYEQFF. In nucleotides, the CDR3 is TGTGCCAGCAGTCCCCATATCTATGAGCAGTTCTTC.

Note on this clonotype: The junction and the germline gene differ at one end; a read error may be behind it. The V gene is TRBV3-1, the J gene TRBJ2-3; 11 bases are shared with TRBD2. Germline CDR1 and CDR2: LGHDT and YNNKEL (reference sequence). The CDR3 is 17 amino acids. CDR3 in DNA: TGTGCCTGCAGCTTAAGGGGGCTAGCGGGAGGAACAGATACGCAGTATTTT. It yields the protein CACSLRGLAGGTDTQYF.

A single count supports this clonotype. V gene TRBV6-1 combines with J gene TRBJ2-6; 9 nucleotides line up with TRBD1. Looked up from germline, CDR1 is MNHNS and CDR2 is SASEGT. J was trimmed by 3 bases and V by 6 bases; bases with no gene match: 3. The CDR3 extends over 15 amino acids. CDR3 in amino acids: CASRTGQGGANVLTF. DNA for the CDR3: TGTGCCAGCAGAACGGGACAGGGTGGGGCCAACGTCCTGACTTTC.

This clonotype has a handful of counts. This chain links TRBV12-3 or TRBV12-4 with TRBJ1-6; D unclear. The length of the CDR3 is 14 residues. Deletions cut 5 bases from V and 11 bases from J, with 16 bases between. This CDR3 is CASSTAATTPPLHF. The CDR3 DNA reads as TGTGCCAGCAGTACCGCAGCCACGACTCCACCCCTCCACTTT.

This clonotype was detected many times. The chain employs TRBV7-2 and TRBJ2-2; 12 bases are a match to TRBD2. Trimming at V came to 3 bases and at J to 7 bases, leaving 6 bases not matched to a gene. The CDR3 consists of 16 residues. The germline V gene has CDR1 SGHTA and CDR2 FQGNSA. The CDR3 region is CASSLLAGGPHGELFF. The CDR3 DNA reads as TGTGCCAGCAGCTTGCTAGCGGGAGGGCCTCACGGGGAGCTGTTTTTT. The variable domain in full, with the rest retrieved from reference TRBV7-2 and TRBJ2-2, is GAGVSQSPSNKVTEKGKDVELRCDPISGHTALYWYRQSLGQGLEFLIYFQGNSAPDKSGLPSDRFSAERTGGSVSTLTIQRTQQEDSAVYLCASSLLAGGPHGELFFGEGSRLTVL.

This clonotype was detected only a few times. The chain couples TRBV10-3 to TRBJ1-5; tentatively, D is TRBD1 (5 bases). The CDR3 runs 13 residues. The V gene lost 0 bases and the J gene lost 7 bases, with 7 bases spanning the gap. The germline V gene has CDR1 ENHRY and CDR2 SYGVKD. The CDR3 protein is CAISESEGQPQHF. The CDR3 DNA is TGTGCCATCAGTGAGTCAGAGGGGCAGCCCCAGCATTTT.

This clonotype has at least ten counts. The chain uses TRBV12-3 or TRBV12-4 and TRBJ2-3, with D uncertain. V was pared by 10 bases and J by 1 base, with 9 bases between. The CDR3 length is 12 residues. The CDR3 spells CATRLGTDTQYF. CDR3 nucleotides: TGTGCCACCAGACTGGGCACAGATACGCAGTATTTT.

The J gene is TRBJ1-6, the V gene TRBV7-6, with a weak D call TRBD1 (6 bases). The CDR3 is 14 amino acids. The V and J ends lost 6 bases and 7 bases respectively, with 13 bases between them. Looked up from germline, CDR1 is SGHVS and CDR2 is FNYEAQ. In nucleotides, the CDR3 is TGTGCCAGCAGGGGTGGGGGCAGCAATTCACCCCTCCACTTT. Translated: CASRGGGSNSPLHF.

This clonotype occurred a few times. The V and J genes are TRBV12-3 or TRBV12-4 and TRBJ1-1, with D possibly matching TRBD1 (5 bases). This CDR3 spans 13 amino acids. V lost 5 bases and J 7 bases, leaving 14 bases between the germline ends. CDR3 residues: CASSLRSQGEAFF. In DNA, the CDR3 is TGTGCCAGCAGTCTTCGGTCGCAGGGTGAAGCTTTCTTT.